This TCR beta chain was sequenced for a study of somatic mutations in cytotoxic T cells in rheumatoid arthritis. About the research overall: Certain T-cell populations stained with V beta antibodies were FACS-sorted to nearly 100% purity, and V beta1+ cells were TCRB-sequenced.

This CDR3 has 14 amino acids. Germline V gene data show CDR1 as SNHLY and CDR2 as FYNNEI. With V trimmed by 4 bases and J by 2 bases, 3 bases remained unmatched. Produced via immunoSEQ multiplex PCR; TCRdb's table is partial and in-frame only. The profile covers approximately 33,000 clones, with around 80% appearing a single time and roughly 3.2% taken by the ten largest. V is TRBV2 and J is TRBJ2-7; 9 nucleotides line up with TRBD2. This clonotype was obtained from a man aged 35 to 55 in good health. Sequencing used CD8+ T cells sorted from blood. The CDR3 spells CASSVAGGPYEQYF. The DNA of the CDR3 is TGTGCCAGCAGTGTGGCGGGAGGGCCCTACGAGCAGTACTTC.